This passage covers 19 T cell receptor beta chains from one sample sequenced in a study of radiotherapy plus CTLA-4 blockade in lung cancer. Produced via immunoSEQ multiplex PCR; TCRdb's table is partial and in-frame only. This table holds 39,000 or so clones, 70% to 75% found once. Specimen: peripheral blood, collected from a patient treated with radiotherapy plus ipilimumab. Receptors originate from a human donor with non-small cell lung cancer who had stable disease on radiotherapy plus ipilimumab.

The CDR3 loop reads CASSLRRGSNTEAFF. The DNA of the CDR3 is TGTGCCAGCAGCCTTCGGCGGGGATCGAACACTGAAGCTTTCTTT. The chain joins TRBV11-2 to TRBJ1-1; D unclear. V dropped 5 bases and J dropped 1 base, with 14 bases sitting between them. CDR1 is SGHAT, CDR2 FQNNGV, per germline. This CDR3 is 15 amino acids long.

The V gene is TRBV27, the J gene TRBJ1-5; D remains unclear. The CDR3 runs 13 residues. Per the germline V gene, CDR1 is MNHEY and CDR2 is SMNVEV (reference sequence). V gave up 1 base and J gave up 7 bases, with 8 bases separating them. CDR3 DNA: TGTGCCAGCAGTTTATATCCGGGACAGCCCCAGCATTTT. Residues: CASSLYPGQPQHF.

The chain couples TRBV7-8 to TRBJ2-5; D is perhaps TRBD2 (5 bases). Trimming removed 1 base at V and 4 bases at J, with 13 bases between. This CDR3 is 15 amino acids long. Germline lookup yields CDR1 SGHVS and CDR2 FQNEAQ. In DNA, the CDR3 is TGTGCCAGCAGCTTAGACCGGACTGCCGGAGAGACCCAGTACTTC. It codes for CASSLDRTAGETQYF. Full variable domain (rest looked up from reference TRBV7-8 and TRBJ2-5): GAGVSQSPRYKVAKRGQDVALRCDPISGHVSLFWYQQALGQGPEFLTYFQNEAQLDKSGLPSDRFFAERPEGSVSTLKIQRTQQEDSAVYLCASSLDRTAGETQYFGPGTRLLVL.

This clone was seen a few times. This chain joins TRBV7-2 and TRBJ1-1; 7 bases align to TRBD1. After removal of 4 bases from V and 1 base from J, the junction contained 6 bases not matched to a gene. Germline loops: CDR1 SGHTA, CDR2 FQGNSA. The CDR3 extends over 15 amino acids. The DNA for the CDR3 is TGTGCCAGCAGCTCGACAGGGACCTGGAACACTGAAGCTTTCTTT. Protein product: CASSSTGTWNTEAFF. Combining the CDR3 with reference TRBV7-2 and TRBJ1-1 gives the whole variable domain GAGVSQSPSNKVTEKGKDVELRCDPISGHTALYWYRQSLGQGLEFLIYFQGNSAPDKSGLPSDRFSAERTGGSVSTLTIQRTQQEDSAVYLCASSSTGTWNTEAFFGQGTRLTVV.

The chain carries TRBV5-4 and TRBJ1-2, with 10 bases aligning to TRBD1. Unmatched junction bases numbered 7, after V lost 4 bases and J lost 4 bases. Germline lookup yields CDR1 SGHNT and CDR2 YYREEE (reference sequence). The CDR3 contains 15 residues. CDR3 sequence: CASSPRTGGIYGYTF. The CDR3 DNA follows: TGTGCCAGCAGCCCACGGACAGGGGGGATCTATGGCTACACCTTC.

The chain uses TRBV6-5 and TRBJ1-2; tentative D call: TRBD1 (6 bases). The CDR3 contains 16 residues. Trimming removed 2 bases from V and 2 bases from J, with 15 bases in between. Germline V CDR1 and CDR2: MNHEY, SVGAGI. CDR3 loop: CASSYRGTGINYGYTF. CDR3 in DNA: TGTGCCAGCAGTTACAGGGGGACGGGGATAAACTATGGCTACACCTTC.

There are a few counts of this clone. The rearrangement uses TRBV19 and TRBJ2-7, with 10 nucleotides matching TRBD1. The V gene's germline CDR1 is LNHDA and CDR2 SQIVND (reference sequence). The CDR3 is made up of 14 amino acids. V dropped 5 bases and J dropped 6; count of bases not matched to a gene: 7. CDR3 protein: CASSDTGQGGEQYF. The DNA of the CDR3 is TGTGCCAGTAGTGATACAGGACAGGGGGGCGAGCAGTACTTC.

V usage is TRBV5-5 and J usage is TRBJ1-5, with unresolved D. V was shortened by 0 bases and J by 4 bases, with 8 bases between the two germline ends. The CDR3 is 14 amino acids. Germline V lookup: CDR1 SGHKS, CDR2 YYEKEE (reference sequence). The CDR3 DNA reads TGTGCCAGCAGCTTGGTGCCGGGAAATCAGCCCCAGCATTTT. Encoded protein: CASSLVPGNQPQHF.

The V and J genes are TRBV9 and TRBJ1-6, with D possibly TRBD1 on 6 matching bases. Deletions cut 3 bases from V and 9 bases from J, with 19 bases between. Germline V gene lookup returns CDR1 SGDLS and CDR2 YYNGEE. The CDR3 contains 16 residues. The CDR3: CASSDDGGARSSPLHF. CDR3 nucleotide sequence: TGTGCCAGCAGCGATGATGGGGGCGCGCGAAGTTCACCCCTCCACTTT.

This chain connects TRBV9 to TRBJ2-5; TRBD2 agrees at 8 bases. This CDR3 is built from 16 residues. Trimming took 0 bases from V and 4 from J; bases not matched to a gene: 8. Germline loops: CDR1 SGDLS, CDR2 YYNGEE. The CDR3 nucleotides are TGTGCCAGCAGCGTAGACCTGGGCGGGGGGTTAGAGACCCAGTACTTC. It is translated as CASSVDLGGGLETQYF.

The chain carries TRBV7-3 and TRBJ2-7; D possibly uses TRBD1 or TRBD2 (5 bases each). The length of the CDR3 is 13 residues. Trimming took off 2 bases at V and 5 bases at J, with 10 bases between the two ends. Germline V lookup: CDR1 SGHTA, CDR2 FQGTGA. CDR3 sequence reads: CASSLSRGNEQYV. In DNA form, the CDR3 reads TGTGCCAGCAGCTTATCTCGGGGCAACGAGCAGTACGTC.

The V gene is TRBV6-5, the J gene TRBJ2-7, with 8 bases aligning to TRBD2. The germline gives CDR1 MNHEY, CDR2 SVGAGI. The CDR3 is 14 amino acids. V lost 6 bases to trimming and J lost 2 bases; unmatched junction nucleotides: 6. The CDR3 reads CASSQIAGPYEQYF. CDR3 nucleotide sequence: TGTGCCAGCAGCCAAATAGCGGGACCCTACGAGCAGTACTTC.

V and J are TRBV10-2 and TRBJ1-2; no definite D call. V dropped 2 bases and J dropped 6 bases, with 7 bases sitting between them. Germline assignment: CDR1 WSHSY and CDR2 SAAADI. This CDR3 has 12 amino acids. The CDR3 coding sequence is TGCGCCAGCAGTGAGGCGGAGGATGGCTACACCTTC. Amino acid sequence: CASSEAEDGYTF.

Only a few counts were recorded for this clone. The junction does not match germline at one end; this may be a read error. The chain uses TRBV6-4 and TRBJ1-4; D unresolved. Germline V gene lookup returns CDR1 MRHNA and CDR2 SNTAGT. The CDR3 contains 11 residues. CDR3 DNA sequence: TGTGCCAGCAGTGAAAAGGGCTTGGGTATCTTT. Translating gives CASSEKGLGIF.

This chain uses TRBV18 with TRBJ2-6; maybe TRBD2 (6 bases). Trimming pared 5 bases from V and 4 bases from J, leaving 12 bases between. Per germline, CDR1 KGHSH and CDR2 LQKENI. The CDR3 spans 15 residues. CDR3 region: CASSSAGSGANVLTF. In DNA form, the CDR3 reads TGTGCCAGCTCATCGGCGGGGTCGGGGGCCAACGTCCTGACTTTC.

The chain recombines TRBV5-6 with TRBJ2-3, with 9 bases matching TRBD2. The V gene end was trimmed by 0 bases and the J gene end by 2 bases; junction bases not matched to a gene: 4. The CDR3 is 16 residues long. Germline CDR1 is SGHDT and CDR2 is YYEEEE. CDR3 in DNA: TGTGCCAGCAGCTTGGAGCGGGGGGCCAACACAGATACGCAGTATTTT. Protein sequence: CASSLERGANTDTQYF. The variable domain in full, with the rest retrieved from reference TRBV5-6 and TRBJ2-3, is DAGVTQSPTHLIKTRGQQVTLRCSPKSGHDTVSWYQQALGQGPQFIFQYYEEEERQRGNFPDRFSGHQFPNYSSELNVNALLLGDSALYLCASSLERGANTDTQYFGPGTRLTVL.

The CDR3 bases are TGTGCCAGCAGTGAAATTCGACTCTACGAGCAGTACGTC. Its protein is CASSEIRLYEQYV. The chain has TRBV6-1 and TRBJ2-7, with no clear D. The CDR3 spans 13 residues. From germline, CDR1 is MNHNS and CDR2 SASEGT. V lost 2 bases, J lost 3 bases, and 8 bases lay in between.

The chain links TRBV28 to TRBJ2-5, with 13 bases fitting TRBD2. J lost 5 bases, V lost 3 bases, and 9 bases had no gene match. The CDR3 covers 17 residues. CDR1 and CDR2 (germline): MDHEN, SYDVKM. Written as DNA, the CDR3 is TGTGCCAGCAGTTTCGTCCTTGGACTAGCGGGGGTGGAGACCCAGTACTTC. The encoded protein is CASSFVLGLAGVETQYF.

This clone was recorded only once. V is TRBV19 and J is TRBJ1-5, with TRBD1 matching 7 bases. The CDR3 is 15 residues long. CDR1 and CDR2 from the germline V gene are LNHDA and SQIVND (reference sequence). V trimming: 3 bases; J trimming: 7 bases; junction bases outside the gene matches: 9. For the CDR3, the DNA is TGTGCCAGTAGTATGAGAGACAGGGTGATCCAGCCCCAGCATTTT. Translation: CASSMRDRVIQPQHF.